This is a list of T cell receptor beta chains from one sample in a study of control samples from healthy donors and cancer patients. Generated by immunoSEQ multiplex PCR, the TCRdb table keeps only in-frame clones and is missing some. The sample lists about 43,000 clones, about 94% occurring once. Material: blood. These receptor sequences come from a man in his sixties in good health. Each CDR3 is given with its conserved first and last residue. Fields, in order: D gene, clone size, J gene, V gene, CDR3 DNA, CDR3 protein. The D gene is left open where the match is weak. A clone size is listed for some rows: how often the clone was seen (once, few, many), or a class if it is expanded.

TRBD2 | . | TRBJ2-2 | TRBV10-3 | TGTGCCATCAGCGAGACTAGCGGGAGGGCCGCGAACACCGGGGAGCTGTTTTTT | CAISETSGRAANTGELFF
. | few | TRBJ1-3 | TRBV11-2 | TGTGCCAGCAGCTTAATTGGAAACACCATATATTTT | CASSLIGNTIYF
TRBD2 | . | TRBJ2-3 | TRBV24-1 | TGTGCCACGGCAGCGGGAGGGTTCGCCACAGATACGCAGTATTTT | CATAAGGFATDTQYF
. | . | TRBJ2-5 | TRBV9 | TGTGCCAGCAGCGTGAATATACAGGGTAGCCAAGAGACCCAGTACTTC | CASSVNIQGSQETQYF
. | . | TRBJ2-2 | TRBV29-1 | TGCAGCGTTGAGGAGCAGGGAGAGCTGTTTTTT | CSVEEQGELFF
. | . | TRBJ2-1 | TRBV27 | TGTGCCAGCCAAGGTGGGGCCGCCGGCGACAATGAGCAGTTCTTC | CASQGGAAGDNEQFF
TRBD2 | . | TRBJ2-5 | TRBV6-1 | TGTGCCAGCAGTGAAGCGCGGACTAGCCAAGAGACCCAGTACTTC | CASSEARTSQETQYF
. | . | TRBJ2-7 | TRBV4-1 | TGCGCCAGCAGCCACGTGGTAACGGCCTACGAGCAGTACTTC | CASSHVVTAYEQYF
. | . | TRBJ2-2 | TRBV7-3 | TGTGCCAGCAGCTTGCCTGATGTGGCTCCCGGGGAGCTGTTTTTT | CASSLPDVAPGELFF
. | . | TRBJ2-2 | TRBV13 | TGTGCCAGCAGCTTAGTAGGCACCATGAACACCGGGGAGCTGTTTTTT | CASSLVGTMNTGELFF
. | . | TRBJ2-1 | TRBV5-1 | TGCGCCAGCAGCCCCGACTACAATGAGCAGTTCTTC | CASSPDYNEQFF
. | . | TRBJ1-6 | TRBV10-3 | TGTGCCATCAGTGAGTCGACGAGGTCCCTCCACTTT | CAISESTRSLHF
TRBD1 | . | TRBJ2-4 | TRBV15 | TGTGCCACCAGCCCGGGACAGAGACTAGCCAAAAACATTCAGTACTTC | CATSPGQRLAKNIQYF
TRBD1 | . | TRBJ1-1 | TRBV6-5 | TGTGCCAGCAGTCCTCAGGACAGGTTTAACACTGAAGCTTTCTTT | CASSPQDRFNTEAFF
. | once | TRBJ2-5 | TRBV7-9 | TGTGCCAGCAGCTTCGGTCGGACCCAAGAGACCCAGTACTTC | CASSFGRTQETQYF
. | . | TRBJ2-7 | TRBV5-1 | TGCGCCAGCAGCCCACAACGGGGGGCCGGCTACGAGCAGTACTTC | CASSPQRGAGYEQYF
. | . | TRBJ2-7 | TRBV20-1 | TGCAGTGCTAGTCTCGATTACGAGCAGTACTTC | CSASLDYEQYF
. | . | TRBJ2-5 | TRBV5-1 | TGCGCCAGCAGCCCCGACGGGACTGCGCAGACCCAGTACTTC | CASSPDGTAQTQYF
. | . | TRBJ2-7 | TRBV21-1 | TGTGCCAGCAGACTGACAGGGCCCTACGAGCAGTACTTC | CASRLTGPYEQYF
. | once | TRBJ1-5 | TRBV6-5 | TGTGCCACCTCACCCGGGGGGGGTTGGTCCCAGCATTTT | CATSPGGGWSQHF
. | . | TRBJ1-1 | TRBV27 | TGTGCCAGCAGTTTGGACCCTAGAGGGCTGAACACTGAAGCTTTCTTT | CASSLDPRGLNTEAFF
. | . | TRBJ2-7 | TRBV4-1 | TGCGCCAGCAGCCAGATAGGGCGGCTTGAGCAGTACTTC | CASSQIGRLEQYF
TRBD1 | . | TRBJ1-5 | TRBV4-1 | TGCGCCAGCAGCACCCGGACAGGGGATGGCAATCAGCCCCAGCATTTT | CASSTRTGDGNQPQHF
. | . | TRBJ2-3 | TRBV19 | TGTGCCAGTAGTACCCGGGACAAAGGCACAGATACGCAGTATTTT | CASSTRDKGTDTQYF
TRBD1 | . | TRBJ2-1 | TRBV18 | TGTGCCAGCTCACGGGACAGCCTTATGATTGAGCAGTTCTTC | CASSRDSLMIEQFF
. | . | TRBJ2-7 | TRBV14 | TGTGCCAGCAGCCTAAAGTGGGCCTCAAACGAGCAGTACTTC | CASSLKWASNEQYF